This TCR beta chain emerged from a study of blood T cells in healthy people across ages. The CDR3 sequence is 13 residues long. Per germline, CDR1 DFQATT and CDR2 SNEGSKA (reference sequence). V dropped 2 bases and J dropped 8 bases, with 15 bases sitting between them. With a J-beta primer mix and a sample-barcoded 5' primer, a second PCR ran about 7 to 12 cycles. TCRdb called the 5' RACE reads again in MiXCR, with one record for every CDR3 protein. This table holds roughly 900,000 distinct CDR3 sequences, roughly 26% found once. The sample holds many counts of this clonotype. Antigen unknown. General study points: PBMCs that were unsorted prevented a conclusive naive versus antigen-experienced comparison. Greater diversity and more naive CD4+ cells were seen in long-lived donors than in aged donors.

Sequencing was done on a sample of blood. This chain uses TRBV20-1 with TRBJ1-2; D is uncertain. This clonotype was obtained from a woman of 80 years or more in good health. The CDR3 loop is CSARTAGSRGYTF. CDR3 DNA: TGCAGTGCTAGAACAGCAGGTTCTAGGGGCTACACCTTC.